Following are 20 T cell receptor beta chains from one sample sequenced in a study of metastatic and nonmetastatic thyroid tumors. TCRdb re-called the PCR reads with MiXCR. The sample lists some 69,000 clones; over 12% were seen once. None of the patients had undergone any treatment ahead of thyroid surgery. Sequenced input: blood. These receptor sequences come from a male donor with papillary thyroid cancer or a benign thyroid nodule (not recorded which). Some clones in this sample may be carry-over from other donors' samples.

The rearrangement links TRBV28 to TRBJ1-1; D perhaps matches TRBD1 (6 bases). The germline gives CDR1 MDHEN, CDR2 SYDVKM. There are 15 residues in the CDR3. Trimming took 7 bases from V and 1 from J, leaving 16 bases between them. CDR3 bases: TGTGCCAGCAATACACACAGGGAGGGGAACACTGAAGCTTTCTTT. It yields the protein CASNTHREGNTEAFF. Supplemented by reference TRBV28 and TRBJ1-1, the full variable domain reads DVKVTQSSRYLVKRTGEKVFLECVQDMDHENMFWYRQDPGLGLRLIYFSYDVKMKEKGDIPEGYSVSREKKERFSLILESASTNQTSMYLCASNTHREGNTEAFFGQGTRLTVV.

This clone was seen many times. The V gene is TRBV18, the J gene TRBJ2-1, with 11 positions matching TRBD2. Germline lookup yields CDR1 KGHSH and CDR2 LQKENI. With V trimmed by 3 bases and J by 5 bases, 15 bases remained unmatched. CDR3 size: 19 residues. CDR3 sequence: CASSPDHGLTSGKDNEQFF. The CDR3 DNA follows: TGTGCCAGCTCACCCGACCACGGCTTGACTAGCGGGAAGGACAATGAGCAGTTCTTC.

This clone appeared a few times. A junction end diverges from the germline sequence, so it may reflect a read error. The chain uses TRBV11-2 and TRBJ2-1, with a tentative D call TRBD2 (5 bases). The CDR3 is made up of 15 amino acids. Germline loops: CDR1 SGHAT, CDR2 FQNNGV. CDR3 nucleotide sequence: TGTGCCAGCATCTTAGAAGTACTAGCCTACAATGAGCAGTTCTTC. It specifies CASILEVLAYNEQFF. Filled out from reference TRBV11-2 and TRBJ2-1, the complete variable domain reads EAGVAQSPRYKIIEKRQSVAFWCNPISGHATLYWYQQILGQGPKLLIQFQNNGVVDDSQLPKDRFSAERLKGVDSTLKIQPAKLEDSAVYLCASILEVLAYNEQFFGPGTRLTVL.

Concerning this clone itself: A much larger clone is a single base away; this may be a read error. This sequence joins TRBV5-4 and TRBJ2-2; 8 bases fit TRBD2. After removal of 6 bases from V and 1 base from J, the junction contained 8 bases not matched to a gene. The CDR3 totals 16 residues. The germline V gene has CDR1 SGHNT and CDR2 YYREEE (reference sequence). The CDR3 coding sequence is TGTGCCAGCATCCGGGGGGGGCAGGGGAACACCGGGGAGCTGTTTTTT. Translated, it gives CASIRGGQGNTGELFF.

The rearrangement joins TRBV27 to TRBJ2-7; 11 nucleotides match TRBD2. The CDR3 sequence is 16 residues long. Germline CDR1 reads MNHEY; CDR2 reads SMNVEV (reference sequence). Losses at the gene ends were 5 bases for V and 0 bases for J; bases not matched to a gene: 6. The CDR3 is CASSASSGRSSYEQYF. In DNA, the CDR3 is TGTGCCAGCAGTGCGTCTAGCGGGAGGAGCTCCTACGAGCAGTACTTC.

This clone was seen at least ten times. The V gene is TRBV11-2, the J gene TRBJ1-3; TRBD1 might be the D (6 bases). This CDR3 comprises 16 residues. V lost 4 bases and J 0 bases, leaving 13 bases between the germline ends. In germline, CDR1 is SGHAT, CDR2 FQNNGV. CDR3 residues: CASSYRDKRSGNTIYF. In DNA form, the CDR3 reads TGTGCCAGCAGCTACCGGGACAAGCGCTCTGGAAACACCATATATTTT.

In DNA form, the CDR3 reads TGTGCCAGCAGCTTAAGTAGTGTACTGTGGACCCAGTACTTC. It is translated as CASSLSSVLWTQYF. The rearrangement joins TRBV7-9 to TRBJ2-5; D remains ambiguous. Germline loops: CDR1 SEHNR, CDR2 FQNEAQ (reference sequence). The CDR3 consists of 14 residues. Trimming took 2 bases from V and 7 from J, leaving 14 bases between them.

V is TRBV24-1 and J is TRBJ2-6; unclear D gene. The V end was cut by 4 bases, the J end by 4 bases, with 16 bases between. CDR1 and CDR2 (germline): KGHDR, SFDVKD. The CDR3 covers 17 residues. The CDR3 reads CATSEPIERSGANVLTF. The CDR3 DNA reads as TGTGCCACCAGTGAGCCCATCGAGCGATCCGGGGCCAACGTCCTGACTTTC.

As concerns this clone: A much larger clone is a single base away; this may be a read error. The rearrangement joins TRBV18 to TRBJ1-5; D is ambiguous. The germline V gene encodes CDR1 KGHSH and CDR2 LQKENI. V dropped 4 bases and J dropped 5 bases, with 9 bases sitting between them. The CDR3 is 13 residues long. DNA for the CDR3: TGTGCCAGCTCACAGGAGTTCTATCAGCCCCAGCATTTT. The encoded protein is CASSQEFYQPQHF.

The chain carries TRBV7-8 and TRBJ2-6; 10 nucleotides agree with TRBD1. This CDR3 spans 17 amino acids. CDR1 is SGHVS and CDR2 is FQNEAQ in the germline V gene. Unmatched junction bases numbered 3, after V lost 2 bases and J lost 2 bases. The CDR3 sequence is CASSLMGTGAGANVLTF. Here the CDR3 DNA reads TGTGCCAGCAGCTTAATGGGGACAGGGGCTGGGGCCAACGTCCTGACTTTC.

This clone occurred many times. The genes are TRBV28 and TRBJ2-4, with 7 positions matching TRBD2. There are 16 residues in the CDR3. J was trimmed by 6 bases and V by 4 bases; bases with no gene match: 12. The germline V gene encodes CDR1 MDHEN and CDR2 SYDVKM. Here the CDR3 DNA reads TGTGCCAGCAGTTCCCCCTCTAGCGGAGGCATAAACATTCAGTACTTC. Translation: CASSSPSSGGINIQYF.

This clone has a handful of counts. The chain couples TRBV15 to TRBJ2-6, with a weak D call TRBD1 (5 bases). Germline lookup yields CDR1 LNHNV and CDR2 YYDKDF (reference sequence). V gave up 1 base and J gave up 0 bases, with 7 bases separating them. CDR3 length: 16 amino acids. The CDR3 DNA is TGTGCCACCAGCAGAGGACAGCACTCTGGGGCCAACGTCCTGACTTTC. This gives the protein CATSRGQHSGANVLTF.

Ten or more counts support this clone. This sequence joins TRBV11-2 and TRBJ2-7; D is ambiguous. This CDR3 spans 11 amino acids. V lost 4 bases and J 5 bases, leaving 6 bases between the germline ends. In germline, CDR1 is SGHAT, CDR2 FQNNGV. CDR3 in DNA: TGTGCCAGCAGCTCCTCAGACGAGCAGTACTTC. It is translated as CASSSSDEQYF.

Comment on this clone: The germline gene is not matched at one end of the junction; a read error may be the cause. This rearrangement joins TRBV6-1 to TRBJ2-2, with D uncertain. The CDR3 consists of 13 residues. In germline, CDR1 is MNHNS, CDR2 SASEGT. Here the CDR3 DNA reads TGTGCCAGCAGTGACGCTAACACCGAGGAGCTGTTTTTT. Translation: CASSDANTEELFF.

The sample holds many counts of this clone. V is TRBV27 and J is TRBJ2-2; D may be TRBD1 (6 bases). The CDR3 covers 16 residues. From germline, CDR1 is MNHEY and CDR2 SMNVEV (reference sequence). Trimming removed 5 bases at V and 6 bases at J, with 19 bases between. CDR3 sequence: CASSPLGAPHAGELFF. CDR3 in DNA: TGTGCCAGCAGTCCCCTGGGGGCCCCCCATGCCGGGGAGCTGTTTTTT.

The chain links TRBV20-1 to TRBJ1-2; D call uncertain. The germline V gene has CDR1 DFQATT and CDR2 SNEGSKA (reference sequence). The CDR3 loop spans 12 amino acids. V was pared by 6 bases and J by 0 bases, with 8 bases between. CDR3: CSAGKANYGYTF. The CDR3 DNA sequence: TGCAGTGCAGGGAAGGCTAACTATGGCTACACCTTC.

In this sample, this clone turned up many times. V and J are TRBV30 and TRBJ2-5; 8 nucleotides agree with TRBD2. CDR3 size: 13 residues. The V gene's germline CDR1 is GTSNPN and CDR2 SVGIG (reference sequence). J gave up 5 bases and V 4 bases, and 6 bases lay outside the gene matches. CDR3 residues: CAWNSGAPETQYF. The DNA for the CDR3 is TGTGCCTGGAATAGCGGGGCCCCCGAGACCCAGTACTTC.

The V and J genes are TRBV14 and TRBJ1-1; D is perhaps TRBD1 (6 bases). The V end was cut by 4 bases, the J end by 6 bases, with 12 bases between. This CDR3 is 13 amino acids long. Germline V gives CDR1 SGHDN, CDR2 FVKESK. The chain's CDR3 is CASSRSPGAEAFF. The CDR3 region has the DNA TGTGCCAGCAGCCGTAGCCCAGGGGCTGAAGCTTTCTTT.

This clone showed up many times. The chain joins TRBV7-2 to TRBJ2-1; D might be TRBD2 (5 bases). V was shortened by 0 bases and J by 2 bases, with 5 bases between the two germline ends. The CDR3 has 14 amino acids. Germline CDR1 and CDR2: SGHTA and FQGNSA. The CDR3 here is CASSLAGAYNEQFF. In DNA form, the CDR3 reads TGTGCCAGCAGCTTAGCGGGAGCCTACAATGAGCAGTTCTTC.

This clone has just a few counts. This could be a read error, since a much larger clone is one nucleotide away. The chain employs TRBV19 and TRBJ1-2; D not resolved. The CDR3 length is 13 residues. Germline V gives CDR1 LNHDA, CDR2 SQIVND (reference sequence). CDR3 bases: TGTGCCAGTAGTATTACCAGAAACTATTGCTACACCTTC. Translating gives CASSITRNYCYTF.